This is a list of T cell receptor beta chains from one sample in a study of shared clonotypes between healthy human individuals. TCRdb's table, derived via immunoSEQ multiplex PCR, lists solely in-frame clones and lacks some. The sample has 2,500,000 or so clones, over 85% seen once. The sequencing input was naive CD4+ T cells sorted from blood. These receptors were taken from a man aged 18 to 30 in good health. Both conserved end residues are part of each CDR3. The order of the fields is V gene, J gene, clone size, D gene, CDR3 DNA, CDR3 protein. D genes are given only for firm matches. Part of the rows lack a size; the others show once, few, many or a class for expanded clones.

>TRBV30|TRBJ1-5|.|TRBD1
TGTGCCTGGAGTGTAAACGGACAGGTCAATCAGCCCCAGCATTTT
CAWSVNGQVNQPQHF
>TRBV4-1|TRBJ2-1|.|TRBD2
TGCGCCAGCAGCCAGTTTAGCGGGGCCAATGAGCAGTTCTTC
CASSQFSGANEQFF
>TRBV5-1|TRBJ2-1|.|.
TGCGCCAGCAGCTCGGGGGCTAGCTCCTACAATGAGCAGTTCTTC
CASSSGASSYNEQFF
>TRBV6-6|TRBJ1-4|few|.
TGTGCCAGCAGTCCAGGGGAGCGCGGGGAAAAACTGTTTTTT
CASSPGERGEKLFF
>TRBV9|TRBJ1-5|.|TRBD1
TGTGCCAGCAGCGCGACAGGGGGAGTCAATCAGCCCCAGCATTTT
CASSATGGVNQPQHF
>TRBV10-2|TRBJ1-1|.|.
TGCTCACGTTTGAGGGGCACTGAAGCTTTCTTT
CSRLRGTEAFF
>TRBV4-1|TRBJ2-5|.|.
TGCGCCAGCAGCCAAGTCGAACAAGAGACCCAGTACTTC
CASSQVEQETQYF
>TRBV11-3|TRBJ2-3|.|.
TGTGCCAGCAGCTCCCTAGCCACAGATACGCAGTATTTT
CASSSLATDTQYF
>TRBV19|TRBJ1-6|.|TRBD1
TGTGCCAGTAGCGAAGGGGGCGAACTCCTTTCACCCCTCCACTTT
CASSEGGELLSPLHF
>TRBV30|TRBJ1-6|.|.
TGTGCCTGGAGTATGCCCTGGACAGTCCTGAATTCACCCCTCCACTTT
CAWSMPWTVLNSPLHF
>TRBV5-4|TRBJ2-3|.|TRBD2
TGTGCCAGCAGCCGGACTAGCGGGAGGGGAATTGATACGCAGTATTTT
CASSRTSGRGIDTQYF
>TRBV15|TRBJ2-7|.|TRBD2
TGTGCCACCAGCAGAGATAAGCCGGGCGGGCTAGCGGGAGGGCGAACGTACGAGCAGTACTTC
CATSRDKPGGLAGGRTYEQYF
>TRBV7-8|TRBJ2-7|.|TRBD1
TGTGCCAGCAGCCCTCGCGAGGGGGCGGTCTACGAGCAGTACTTC
CASSPREGAVYEQYF
>TRBV6-6|TRBJ2-7|once|.
TGTGCCAGCAGTTACTCGAGCCAGCCCTACGAGCAGTACTTC
CASSYSSQPYEQYF
>TRBV6-6|TRBJ1-3|.|.
TGTGCCAGCAGTCAAAGCGGATCTGGAAACACCATATATTTT
CASSQSGSGNTIYF
>TRBV18|TRBJ1-1|.|.
TGTGCCAGCTCACCACCGGAAGGGACAAACACTGAAGCTTTCTTT
CASSPPEGTNTEAFF
>TRBV5-4|TRBJ1-6|.|TRBD1
TGTGCCAGCAGCTTAGGGACAGCCTATAATTCACCCCTCCACTTT
CASSLGTAYNSPLHF
>TRBV4-3|TRBJ2-3|.|.
TGCGCCAGCAGCCAAGATGCCAGCGCTTTCTCCACTAGCACAGATACGCAGTATTTT
CASSQDASAFSTSTDTQYF
>TRBV18|TRBJ1-1|.|.
TGTGCCAGCTCACCACCGTTCAGGGGATTAACTGAAGCTTTCTTT
CASSPPFRGLTEAFF
>TRBV10-3|TRBJ2-2|.|.
TGTGCCATCAGTGGTCAGAGGGCTAACACCGGGGAGCTGTTTTTT
CAISGQRANTGELFF
>TRBV18|TRBJ2-7|.|TRBD2
TGTGCCACCCGCAGTGGAGCGGGAGGGTTGGGCGAGCAGTACTTC
CATRSGAGGLGEQYF
>TRBV19|TRBJ2-4|.|.
TGTGCCAGTAGGGGCGGGGACATTCAGTACTTC
CASRGGDIQYF
>TRBV5-8|TRBJ2-3|.|.
TGTGCCACCTCCAGGACGAAGGGCGCGGGAGATACGCAGTATTTT
CATSRTKGAGDTQYF
>TRBV5-1|TRBJ2-7|.|.
TGCGCCAGCAGCTTGGGGACTAACTCCTACGAGCAGTACTTC
CASSLGTNSYEQYF
>TRBV2|TRBJ1-1|few|.
TGTGCCAGCAGGTTAGGGACCGAAGCTTTCTTT
CASRLGTEAFF
>TRBV11-2|TRBJ1-1|.|.
TGTGCCAGCAGCTCCCGGGGCACTGAAGCTTTCTTT
CASSSRGTEAFF
>TRBV2|TRBJ1-4|.|TRBD1
TGTGCCAGCAGGAGAGACAGGGTAAATGAAAAACTGTTTTTT
CASRRDRVNEKLFF
>TRBV25-1|TRBJ1-1|.|.
TGTGCCAGCAGTGAGAGCACTGAAGCTTTCTTT
CASSESTEAFF
>TRBV11-3|TRBJ1-6|.|.
TGTGCCAGCAGCTCCAGGGAGGATTCACCCCTCCACTTT
CASSSREDSPLHF
>TRBV11-2|TRBJ2-3|.|.
TGTGCCAGCAGCTTTCGCGGGGATACGCAGTATTTT
CASSFRGDTQYF
>TRBV4-1|TRBJ1-6|.|TRBD1
TGCGCCAGCAGCCAAGAGACGACGGACAGGGCTAATTCACCCCTCCACTTT
CASSQETTDRANSPLHF
>TRBV6-5|TRBJ1-2|.|TRBD1
TGTGCCAGCAGTTACGCGGGACAGAGATCCAACTATGGCTACACCTTC
CASSYAGQRSNYGYTF
>TRBV5-1|TRBJ1-1|few|TRBD1
TGCGCCAGCAGCTTACAGGCACAGGGGACCTTAGCTTTCTTT
CASSLQAQGTLAFF
>TRBV30|TRBJ1-1|.|.
TGTGCCTGGGGTCGGGCTCCAGTAGAAGCTTTCTTT
CAWGRAPVEAFF
>TRBV11-1|TRBJ2-7|.|TRBD1
TGTGCCAGCAGCCAGGACAGGGTACGGTACGAGCAGTACTTC
CASSQDRVRYEQYF
>TRBV21-1|TRBJ1-2|.|.
TGTGCCAGCAGCAAAAACAATGGGGAGGAGGGGGGACGGAATGGCTACACCTTC
CASSKNNGEEGGRNGYTF
>TRBV11-2|TRBJ2-3|.|TRBD2
TGTGCCAGCAGCAGGGGACTAGCGGGGGATGATACGCAGTATTTT
CASSRGLAGDDTQYF
>TRBV29-1|TRBJ1-1|few|TRBD1
TGCAGCGCCCCGCTACCGGGACAGCGGGAACCTGAAGCTTTCTTT
CSAPLPGQREPEAFF
>TRBV14|TRBJ2-3|.|TRBD2
TGTGCCAGCAGCCTGAGCGGGAGTGGCACAGATACGCAGTATTTT
CASSLSGSGTDTQYF
>TRBV29-1|TRBJ1-1|few|TRBD1
TGCAGCGCGGGGACAGGGTCCACTGAAGCTTTCTTT
CSAGTGSTEAFF
>TRBV6-1|TRBJ1-3|.|.
TGTGCCAGCAGACCCGGCCAGGCAGGGGGAAACACCATATATTTT
CASRPGQAGGNTIYF
>TRBV19|TRBJ2-1|.|.
TGTGCCAGTAGTATAGTCCAAGCGGTTAACAATGAGCAGTTCTTC
CASSIVQAVNNEQFF
>TRBV4-1|TRBJ1-1|.|TRBD1
TGCGCCAGCAGCCAAAGGCGAGAGACAGGGGGGATGACTGAAGCTTTCTTT
CASSQRRETGGMTEAFF
>TRBV5-4|TRBJ2-5|.|.
TGTGCCAGCAGCTTGGGGCAGTCTTTCCAAGAGACCCAGTACTTC
CASSLGQSFQETQYF
>TRBV5-5|TRBJ1-5|.|.
TGTGCCAGCAGCTTGGGGGGGCCTTTTAATCAGCCCCAGCATTTT
CASSLGGPFNQPQHF
>TRBV7-2|TRBJ2-5|.|.
TGTGCCAGCAGCTTAAATGGGGGCGCGGAGACCCAGTACTTC
CASSLNGGAETQYF
>TRBV18|TRBJ2-5|.|.
TGTGCCAGCTCACCACCGAGGGGTATCCAAGAGACCCAGTACTTC
CASSPPRGIQETQYF
>TRBV9|TRBJ1-1|.|.
TGTGCCAGCAGCCCCCAACAGGGTCTCACTGAAGCTTTCTTT
CASSPQQGLTEAFF
>TRBV15|TRBJ1-1|.|.
TGTGCCACCAGCAGAGTAAACAGAGACACTGAAGCTTTCTTT
CATSRVNRDTEAFF
>TRBV5-1|TRBJ1-6|.|.
TGCGCCAGCAGCCAGAGCGAAGGACCCCTCCACTTT
CASSQSEGPLHF
>TRBV28|TRBJ1-2|.|.
TGTGCCAGCAGTTTACAAACGGGCTACACCTTC
CASSLQTGYTF
>TRBV5-1|TRBJ1-1|once|.
TGCGCCAGCAGCCAAAACACCGGTCTTGAAGCTTTCTTT
CASSQNTGLEAFF
>TRBV27|TRBJ1-2|.|TRBD1
TGTGCCAGCAGTACCAGACAGGGAAAAAACTATGGCTACACCTTC
CASSTRQGKNYGYTF
>TRBV5-1|TRBJ2-7|.|TRBD2
TGCGCCAGCAGCTTGGAGGGACTAGGAGGTAGGCAGTACTTC
CASSLEGLGGRQYF
>TRBV5-4|TRBJ1-6|.|.
TGTGCCAGCAGCTTGGTGGGTATAGATAATTCACCCCTCCACTTT
CASSLVGIDNSPLHF
>TRBV18|TRBJ2-5|.|.
TGTGCCAGCTCACCACCGTCGTCAGAGGCCCAGTACTTC
CASSPPSSEAQYF